One sample yielded the 5 T cell receptor beta chains listed below, sequenced in a study of immune characterization of retroperitoneal liposarcoma (dated by TCRdb to the late 2010s). Preparation of the library involved PCR. Instrument used: NextSeq 500. The public reads were quality trimmed at Q25 with fastp and then assembled into clones with MiXCR by TCRdb, keeping productive beta chains. Every entry covers one CDR3 protein and lists the most common genes and DNA from its rows. For this sample the table gives 10,000 to 11,000 distinct CDR3 sequences, of which 37% were detected only once. The biggest ten clones account for around 10% of the sample. Specimen: tumor tissue. These receptors all come from a female donor with retroperitoneal liposarcoma.

Only a few counts were recorded for this clonotype. The V call is TRBV6-1, the J call TRBJ1-1, with TRBD1 as a possible D gene (6 bases). Per the germline V gene, CDR1 is MNHNS and CDR2 is SASEGT. The V end lost 8 bases, the J end lost 5 bases, and 18 bases lay between the germline ends. The CDR3 extends over 14 amino acids. This CDR3 reads CASGRDKGGTEAFF. CDR3 nucleotide sequence: TGTGCCAGCGGCCGGGACAAGGGAGGGACTGAAGCTTTCTTT.

The chain joins TRBV6-5 to TRBJ2-3; 13 nucleotides agree with TRBD2. Germline V gene sequence: CDR1 MNHEY, CDR2 SVGAGI. The CDR3 is 16 residues long. Unmatched junction bases numbered 4, after V lost 5 bases and J lost 2 bases. CDR3 DNA sequence: TGTGCCAGCAGTCCAGGACTAGCGGGAGTCACAGATACGCAGTATTTT. It translates to CASSPGLAGVTDTQYF.

V is TRBV28 and J is TRBJ2-1; TRBD1 matches at 7 bases. This CDR3 spans 13 amino acids. Germline CDR1 reads MDHEN; CDR2 reads SYDVKM. V was pared by 9 bases and J by 10 bases, with 12 bases of the junction left unmatched. CDR3 DNA: TGTGCCAGTCCGAGGCAGGGGGTAGGGGAGCAGTTCTTC. Its protein product is CASPRQGVGEQFF.

This clonotype was recorded only once. The chain recombines TRBV7-2 with TRBJ2-1; 7 nucleotides agree with TRBD2. CDR3 length equals 15 residues. From germline, CDR1 is SGHTA and CDR2 FQGNSA. J was trimmed by 6 bases and V by 5 bases; bases with no gene match: 10. As DNA, the CDR3 is TGTGCCAGCAGCAATCAGGAGGCTAGCGGCAATGAGCAGTTCTTC. This sequence encodes CASSNQEASGNEQFF.

This clonotype appeared a few times. J is TRBJ2-3 and V is TRBV6-5, with D possibly being TRBD2 (5 bases). Judging by the DNA end, TRBJ2-7 fits better; the J call may be wrong. Germline lookup yields CDR1 MNHEY and CDR2 SVGAGI. The CDR3 is made up of 14 amino acids. CDR3: CASSYYAGSYEQYF. The CDR3 DNA reads as TGTGCCAGCAGTTACTATGCGGGCTCCTACGAGCAGTACTTC.